This T cell receptor beta chain emerged from a study of T cell repertoires in cytomegalovirus infection. Study information: A matching HLA type, together with CMV infection, was signaled by public TCR beta signatures. The study's findings and limits: CMV carriers having the relevant HLA were flagged by cumulative public TCR beta family frequency. Ex vivo responses were dominated by HLA-C-restricted CMV-specific TCR beta clonotypes.

Regarding this clonotype: Its antigen is not identified.

TCRdb redid the calling of the reads with MiXCR, one entry per CDR3 protein. The table has some 450,000 distinct CDR3 sequences, roughly 31% seen once. The CDR3 extends over 17 amino acids. Germline assignment: CDR1 SEHNR and CDR2 FQNEAQ (reference sequence). Trimming removed 5 bases from V and 4 bases from J, with 21 bases in between. The V and J genes are TRBV7-9 and TRBJ2-1; D uncertain. Sequencing was done on a sample of PBMCs. This clonotype was obtained from a human donor in good health (CMV status not recorded). Some clones in this sample may be carry-over from other donors' samples. DNA of the CDR3: TGTGCCAGCAGCGGCCTGGGCTCGGAAAGGGTATACAATGAGCAGTTCTTC. Amino acid sequence: CASSGLGSERVYNEQFF.